A single sample is the source of the 18 T cell receptor beta chains below, sequenced in a study of blood T cell repertoires in COVID-19. TCRdb's table, derived via immunoSEQ multiplex PCR, lists solely in-frame clones and lacks some. The sample includes some 98,000 clones, 80% of them seen just once. Sequencing used peripheral blood. The receptors stem from a human donor in a cohort sampled during active COVID-19.

This chain uses TRBV6-1 with TRBJ2-7; 7 bases are a match to TRBD2. The CDR3 spans 15 residues. The germline V gene has CDR1 MNHNS and CDR2 SASEGT. The V and J ends lost 1 base and 4 bases, in that order; junction bases with no gene match: 7. The CDR3 is CASSEVRTSRYEQYF. For the CDR3, the DNA is TGTGCCAGCAGTGAAGTGAGGACTAGTCGATACGAGCAGTACTTC.

The chain has TRBV9 and TRBJ2-7; TRBD1 aligns across 9 bases. V shed 4 bases, J shed 3 bases, and the junction held 11 bases outside the gene matches. This CDR3 is 16 amino acids long. The germline CDR1 and CDR2 sequences are SGDLS and YYNGEE. The CDR3 bases are TGTGCCAGCAGCTCGAGCCGGGACAGGGAGGGCTACGAGCAGTACTTC. It codes for CASSSSRDREGYEQYF. The full variable domain, with the rest looked up from reference TRBV9 and TRBJ2-7, is DSGVTQTPKHLITATGQRVTLRCSPRSGDLSVYWYQQSLDQGLQFLIQYYNGEERAKGNILERFSAQQFPDLHSELNLSSLELGDSALYFCASSSSRDREGYEQYFGPGTRLTVT.

The V call is TRBV6-6, the J call TRBJ1-1; D is unresolved. This CDR3 comprises 13 residues. V lost 8 bases to trimming and J lost 0 bases, with 10 bases between them. Germline V gene lookup returns CDR1 MNHNY and CDR2 SVGAGI (reference sequence). Written as DNA, the CDR3 is TGTGCCAGCGGGTACAGTGTGAACACTGAAGCTTTCTTT. Protein product: CASGYSVNTEAFF.

The chain recombines TRBV14 with TRBJ2-3; 9 bases fit TRBD2. V lost 0 bases to trimming and J lost 4 bases; unmatched junction nucleotides: 5. CDR1 SGHDN and CDR2 FVKESK come from the germline V gene. The CDR3 covers 16 residues. CDR3 loop: CASSQDRAGGADTQYF. In DNA form, the CDR3 reads TGTGCCAGCAGCCAAGATAGGGCGGGAGGGGCAGATACGCAGTATTTT.

This clone appeared a few times. The chain recombines TRBV18 with TRBJ2-7; a weak D match, TRBD1 (6 bases). The CDR3 length is 13 residues. Germline assignment: CDR1 KGHSH and CDR2 LQKENI. Trimming cost V 8 bases and J 0 bases, with 11 bases left between them. The CDR3 sequence: CASRQVPSYEQYF. CDR3 coding DNA: TGTGCCAGCCGACAGGTCCCCTCCTACGAGCAGTACTTC. Looking up the rest from reference TRBV18 and TRBJ2-7 gives the full variable domain: NAGVMQNPRHLVRRRGQEARLRCSPMKGHSHVYWYRQLPEEGLKFMVYLQKENIIDESGMPKERFSAEFPKEGPSILRIQQVVRGDSAAYFCASRQVPSYEQYFGPGTRLTVT.

This chain uses TRBV7-9 with TRBJ2-2; D might be TRBD1 (5 bases). V dropped 11 bases and J dropped 4 bases, with 17 bases sitting between them. CDR1 is SEHNR, CDR2 FQNEAQ, per germline (reference sequence). The CDR3 has 14 amino acids. CDR3 sequence (DNA): TGTGCCGGCAACCGCAGGGCCCCCACCGGGGAGCTGTTTTTT. It codes for CAGNRRAPTGELFF.

This clone was seen a few times. The gene calls are TRBV10-3 and TRBJ2-7, with unresolved D. There are 12 residues in the CDR3. The V end was cut by 8 bases, the J end by 0 bases, with 8 bases between. The germline CDR1 and CDR2 sequences are ENHRY and SYGVKD. The CDR3 region has the DNA TGTGCCATCGGGCTTAGCTCCTACGAGCAGTACTTC. Translation gives CAIGLSSYEQYF.

This chain connects TRBV3-1 (or the pseudogene TRBV3-2) to TRBJ1-5; possible D gene TRBD1, 5 bases. In germline, CDR1 is LGHDT, CDR2 YNNKEL (reference sequence). The CDR3 covers 13 residues. With 4 bases removed from V and 5 bases from J, the gap between germline ends came to 9 bases. The CDR3 protein is CASSLQGDQPQHF. CDR3 sequence (DNA): TGTGCCAGCAGCCTTCAGGGTGATCAGCCCCAGCATTTT.

CDR3 DNA sequence: TGTGCCAGCAGCCAGAGGGGAGGTGCCCGCTATGGCTACACCTTC. Encoded protein: CASSQRGGARYGYTF. The J gene is TRBJ1-2, the V gene TRBV3-1 (or the pseudogene TRBV3-2); D possibly corresponds to TRBD1 (5 bases). The CDR3 totals 15 residues. Per the germline V gene, CDR1 is LGHDT and CDR2 is YNNKEL (reference sequence). Trimming left V 3 bases short and J 4 bases short, with 15 bases between.

The V call is TRBV3-1 (or the pseudogene TRBV3-2), the J call TRBJ2-1; 8 positions match TRBD2. The V gene's germline CDR1 is LGHDT and CDR2 YNNKEL (reference sequence). Trimming removed 1 base from V and 10 bases from J; junction bases left unmatched: 9. This CDR3 region has 15 residues. The CDR3 reads CASSQGGAGVWEQFF. The CDR3 coding sequence is TGTGCCAGCAGCCAAGGGGGAGCGGGAGTATGGGAGCAGTTCTTC.

This chain joins TRBV28 and TRBJ1-1; perhaps TRBD1 as D (6 bases). The CDR3 covers 14 residues. V was pared by 7 bases and J by 6 bases, with 18 bases between. Looked up from germline, CDR1 is MDHEN and CDR2 is SYDVKM. The CDR3 here is CASTATTGPPEAFF. CDR3 DNA sequence: TGTGCCAGCACTGCAACCACAGGGCCCCCTGAAGCTTTCTTT.

The V call is TRBV5-6, the J call TRBJ2-7; 9 bases align to TRBD1. This CDR3 has 15 residues. CDR1 and CDR2 from the germline V gene are SGHDT and YYEEEE. Trimming removed 1 base from V and 6 bases from J; junction bases left unmatched: 8. The CDR3 protein is CASSLSGTGSVEQYF. DNA of the CDR3: TGTGCCAGCAGCTTGAGCGGGACAGGGTCGGTCGAGCAGTACTTC.

The rearrangement joins TRBV18 to TRBJ1-3; D call uncertain. The V gene lost 3 bases and the J gene lost 0 bases, with 12 bases spanning the gap. Per germline, CDR1 KGHSH and CDR2 LQKENI. The CDR3 contains 16 residues. Here the CDR3 reads CASSPMRVSSGNTIYF. As DNA, the CDR3 is TGTGCCAGCTCACCTATGAGGGTATCCTCTGGAAACACCATATATTTT.

This sequence joins TRBV28 and TRBJ1-6, with D possibly matching TRBD1 (6 bases). The V and J ends lost 5 bases and 9 bases respectively, with 17 bases between them. The CDR3 has 15 residues. Germline CDR1 reads MDHEN; CDR2 reads SYDVKM. CDR3 sequence (DNA): TGTGCCAGCAGTCCCCCGCAGGGGCAGGGTTCACCCCTCCACTTT. Translation: CASSPPQGQGSPLHF.

The CDR3 here is CASSAVTSGSGLQEQYF. CDR3 sequence (DNA): TGTGCCAGCAGTGCCGTGACTAGCGGGAGCGGATTGCAAGAGCAGTACTTC. The gene calls are TRBV28 and TRBJ2-7, with 12 bases matching TRBD2. The CDR3 has 17 amino acids. Germline V gene lookup returns CDR1 MDHEN and CDR2 SYDVKM. V lost 5 bases to trimming and J lost 7 bases; unmatched junction nucleotides: 15.

The chain carries TRBV9 and TRBJ2-7, with 11 bases aligning to TRBD2. There are 15 residues in the CDR3. Germline-derived CDR1 and CDR2 are SGDLS and YYNGEE. Trimming removed 0 bases from V and 7 bases from J; junction bases left unmatched: 6. The CDR3 region is CASSVDSGRAQEQYF. The CDR3 DNA reads TGTGCCAGCAGCGTAGATAGCGGGAGGGCCCAGGAGCAGTACTTC.

The CDR3 protein is CASRLRPSGRSNQPQHF. For the CDR3, the DNA is TGTGCCAGCAGACTCCGCCCCTCGGGGAGAAGCAATCAGCCCCAGCATTTT. The chain joins TRBV28 to TRBJ1-5, with no clear D. Per the germline V gene, CDR1 is MDHEN and CDR2 is SYDVKM. The CDR3 spans 17 residues. V lost 6 bases, J lost 1 base, and 19 bases lay in between.

This chain connects TRBV7-6 to TRBJ2-7, with a tentative D call TRBD1 (6 bases). The CDR3 contains 13 residues. V was trimmed by 8 bases and J by 5 bases, leaving 16 bases between them. Germline V gene lookup returns CDR1 SGHVS and CDR2 FNYEAQ. CDR3 DNA: TGTGCCAGCCCCCCGGACAGTTCGGACGAGCAGTACTTC. Encoded protein: CASPPDSSDEQYF.